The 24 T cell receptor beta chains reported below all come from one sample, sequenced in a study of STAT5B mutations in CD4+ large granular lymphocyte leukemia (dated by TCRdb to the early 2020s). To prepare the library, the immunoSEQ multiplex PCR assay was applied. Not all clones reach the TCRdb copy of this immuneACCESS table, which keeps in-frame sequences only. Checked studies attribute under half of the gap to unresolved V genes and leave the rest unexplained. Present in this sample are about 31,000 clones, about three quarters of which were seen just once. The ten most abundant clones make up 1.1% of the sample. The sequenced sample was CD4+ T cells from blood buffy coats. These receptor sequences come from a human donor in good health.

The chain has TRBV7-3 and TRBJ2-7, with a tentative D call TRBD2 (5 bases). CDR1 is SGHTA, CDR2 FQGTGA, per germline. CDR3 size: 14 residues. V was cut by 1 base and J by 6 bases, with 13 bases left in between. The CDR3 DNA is TGTGCCAGCAGCTTAAGCCTAACTGCGGGCGAGCAGTACTTC. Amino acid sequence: CASSLSLTAGEQYF.

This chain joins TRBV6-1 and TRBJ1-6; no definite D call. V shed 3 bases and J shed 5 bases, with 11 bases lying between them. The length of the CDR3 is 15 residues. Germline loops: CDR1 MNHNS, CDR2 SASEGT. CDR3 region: CASSDEGRNNSPLHF. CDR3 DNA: TGTGCCAGCAGTGATGAAGGGAGGAATAATTCACCCCTCCACTTT.

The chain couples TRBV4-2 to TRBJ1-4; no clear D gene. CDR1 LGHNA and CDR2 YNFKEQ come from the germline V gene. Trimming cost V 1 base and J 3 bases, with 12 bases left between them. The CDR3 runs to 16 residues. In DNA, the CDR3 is TGTGCCAGCAGCCAAGTCCCCGGTTCCGCTAATGAAAAACTGTTTTTT. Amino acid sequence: CASSQVPGSANEKLFF.

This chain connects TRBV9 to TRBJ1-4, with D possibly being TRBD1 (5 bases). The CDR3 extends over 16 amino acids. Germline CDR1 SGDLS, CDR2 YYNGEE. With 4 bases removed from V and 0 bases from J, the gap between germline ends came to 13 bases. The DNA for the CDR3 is TGTGCCAGCAGCCCCGGGACTCAAGCAACTAATGAAAAACTGTTTTTT. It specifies CASSPGTQATNEKLFF.

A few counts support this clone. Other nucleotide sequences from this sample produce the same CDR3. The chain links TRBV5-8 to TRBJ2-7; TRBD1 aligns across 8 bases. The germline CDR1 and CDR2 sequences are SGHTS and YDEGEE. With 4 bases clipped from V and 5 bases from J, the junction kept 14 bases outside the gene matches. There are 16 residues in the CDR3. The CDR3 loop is CASSRNRGSFQDEQYV. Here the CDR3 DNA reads TGTGCCAGCAGCCGTAACAGGGGGTCCTTTCAGGACGAGCAGTACGTC.

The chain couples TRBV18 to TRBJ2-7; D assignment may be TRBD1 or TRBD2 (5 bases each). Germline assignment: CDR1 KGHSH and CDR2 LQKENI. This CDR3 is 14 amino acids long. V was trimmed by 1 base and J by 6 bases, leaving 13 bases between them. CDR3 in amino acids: CASSPLGPGLEQYF. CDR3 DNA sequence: TGTGCCAGCTCACCACTAGGCCCGGGGCTCGAGCAGTACTTC. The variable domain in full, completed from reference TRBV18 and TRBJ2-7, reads NAGVMQNPRHLVRRRGQEARLRCSPMKGHSHVYWYRQLPEEGLKFMVYLQKENIIDESGMPKERFSAEFPKEGPSILRIQQVVRGDSAAYFCASSPLGPGLEQYFGPGTRLTVT.

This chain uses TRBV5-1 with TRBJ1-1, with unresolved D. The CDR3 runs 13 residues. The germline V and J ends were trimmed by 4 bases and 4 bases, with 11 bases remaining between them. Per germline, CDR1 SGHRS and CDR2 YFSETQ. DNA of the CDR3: TGCGCCAGCAGCCCGACGGAGGGCACTGAAGCTTTCTTT. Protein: CASSPTEGTEAFF. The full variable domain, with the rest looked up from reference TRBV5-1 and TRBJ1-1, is KAGVTQTPRYLIKTRGQQVTLSCSPISGHRSVSWYQQTPGQGLQFLFEYFSETQRNKGNFPGRFSGRQFSNSRSEMNVSTLELGDSALYLCASSPTEGTEAFFGQGTRLTVV.

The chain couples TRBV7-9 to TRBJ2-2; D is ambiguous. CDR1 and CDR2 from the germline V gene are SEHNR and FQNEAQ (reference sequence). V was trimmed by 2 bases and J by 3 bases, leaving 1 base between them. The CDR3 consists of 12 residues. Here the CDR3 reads CASSLYTGELFF. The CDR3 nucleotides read TGTGCCAGCAGCTTATACACCGGGGAGCTGTTTTTT.

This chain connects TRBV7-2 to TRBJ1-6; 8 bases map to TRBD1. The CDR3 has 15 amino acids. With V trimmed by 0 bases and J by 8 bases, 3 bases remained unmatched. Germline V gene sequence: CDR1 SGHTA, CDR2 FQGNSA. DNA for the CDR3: TGTGCCAGCAGCTTAGCTAACAGGGGGTATTCACCCCTCCACTTT. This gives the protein CASSLANRGYSPLHF.

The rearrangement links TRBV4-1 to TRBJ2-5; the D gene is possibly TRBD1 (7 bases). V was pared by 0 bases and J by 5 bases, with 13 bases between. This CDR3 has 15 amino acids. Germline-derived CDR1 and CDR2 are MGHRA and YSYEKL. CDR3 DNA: TGCGCCAGCAGCCAAGATAGGGCAGGGGGGGAGACCCAGTACTTC. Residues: CASSQDRAGGETQYF.

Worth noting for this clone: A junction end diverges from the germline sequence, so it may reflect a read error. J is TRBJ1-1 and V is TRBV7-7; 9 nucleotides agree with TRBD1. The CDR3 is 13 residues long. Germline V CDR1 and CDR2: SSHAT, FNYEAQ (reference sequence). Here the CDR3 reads CASSRDRGAEAFF. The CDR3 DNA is TGTGCTAGCAGCCGCGACAGGGGGGCTGAAGCTTTCTTT. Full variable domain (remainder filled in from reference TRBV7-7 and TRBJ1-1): GAGVSQSPRYKVTKRGQDVTLRCDPISSHATLYWYQQALGQGPEFLTYFNYEAQPDKSGLPSDRFSAERPEGSISTLTIQRTEQRDSAMYRCASSRDRGAEAFFGQGTRLTVV.

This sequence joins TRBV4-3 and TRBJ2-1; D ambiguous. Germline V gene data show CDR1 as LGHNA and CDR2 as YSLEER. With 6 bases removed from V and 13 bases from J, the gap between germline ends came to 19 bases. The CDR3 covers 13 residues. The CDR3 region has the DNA TGCGCCAGCAGTTTCGAGAGGCTAGGACCCCAGTTCTTC. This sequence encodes CASSFERLGPQFF.

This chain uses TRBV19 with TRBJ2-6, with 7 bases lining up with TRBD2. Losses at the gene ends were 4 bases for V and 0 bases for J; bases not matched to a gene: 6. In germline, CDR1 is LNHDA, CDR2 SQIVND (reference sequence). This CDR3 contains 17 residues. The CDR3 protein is CASSKGGWSSGANVLTF. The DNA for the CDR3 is TGTGCCAGTAGTAAGGGAGGGTGGAGCTCTGGGGCCAACGTCCTGACTTTC.

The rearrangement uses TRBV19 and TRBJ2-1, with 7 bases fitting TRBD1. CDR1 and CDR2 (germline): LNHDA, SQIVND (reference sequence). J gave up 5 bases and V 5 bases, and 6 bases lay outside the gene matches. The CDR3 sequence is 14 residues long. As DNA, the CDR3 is TGTGCCAGTAGTTCAACGGACAGGAACAATGAGCAGTTCTTC. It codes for CASSSTDRNNEQFF. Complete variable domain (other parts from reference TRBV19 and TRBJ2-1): DGGITQSPKYLFRKEGQNVTLSCEQNLNHDAMYWYRQDPGQGLRLIYYSQIVNDFQKGDIAEGYSVSREKKESFPLTVTSAQKNPTAFYLCASSSTDRNNEQFFGPGTRLTVL.

In DNA form, the CDR3 reads TGTGCCATCATCAGGTCGCCTAATGAAAAACTGTTTTTT. It encodes CAIIRSPNEKLFF. J is TRBJ1-4 and V is TRBV10-3; unclear D gene. This CDR3 is built from 13 residues. V lost 7 bases and J 3 bases, leaving 9 bases between the germline ends. The germline gives CDR1 ENHRY, CDR2 SYGVKD.

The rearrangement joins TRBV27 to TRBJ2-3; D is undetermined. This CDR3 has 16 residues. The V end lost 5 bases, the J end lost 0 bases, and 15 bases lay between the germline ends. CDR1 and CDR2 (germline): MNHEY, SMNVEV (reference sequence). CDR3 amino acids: CASSRTKTLSTDTQYF. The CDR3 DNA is TGTGCCAGCAGTCGAACCAAGACCCTTAGCACAGATACGCAGTATTTT.

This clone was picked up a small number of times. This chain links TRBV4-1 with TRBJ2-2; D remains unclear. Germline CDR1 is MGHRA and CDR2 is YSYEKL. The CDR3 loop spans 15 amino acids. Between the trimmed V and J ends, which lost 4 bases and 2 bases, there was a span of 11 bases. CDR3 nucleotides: TGCGCCAGCAGCCCCCAAAGCCCCAACACCGGGGAGCTGTTTTTT. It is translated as CASSPQSPNTGELFF.

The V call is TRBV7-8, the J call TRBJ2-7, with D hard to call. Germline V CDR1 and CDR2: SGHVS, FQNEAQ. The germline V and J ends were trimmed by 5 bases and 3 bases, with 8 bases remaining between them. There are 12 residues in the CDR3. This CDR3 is CASSPSDYEQYV. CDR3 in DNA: TGTGCCAGCAGCCCATCTGACTACGAGCAGTACGTC.

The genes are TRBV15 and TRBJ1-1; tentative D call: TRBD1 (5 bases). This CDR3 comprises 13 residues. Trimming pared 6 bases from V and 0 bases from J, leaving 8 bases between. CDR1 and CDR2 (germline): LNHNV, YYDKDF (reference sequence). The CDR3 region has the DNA TGTGCCACCAGAGAGGGGATGAACACTGAAGCTTTCTTT. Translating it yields CATREGMNTEAFF.

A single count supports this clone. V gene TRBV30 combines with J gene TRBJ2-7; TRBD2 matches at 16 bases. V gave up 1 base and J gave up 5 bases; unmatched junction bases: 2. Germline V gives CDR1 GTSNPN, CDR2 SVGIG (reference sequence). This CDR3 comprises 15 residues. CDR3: CAWSEGLAGGDEQYF. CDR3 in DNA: TGTGCCTGGAGTGAGGGACTAGCGGGAGGGGACGAGCAGTACTTC.

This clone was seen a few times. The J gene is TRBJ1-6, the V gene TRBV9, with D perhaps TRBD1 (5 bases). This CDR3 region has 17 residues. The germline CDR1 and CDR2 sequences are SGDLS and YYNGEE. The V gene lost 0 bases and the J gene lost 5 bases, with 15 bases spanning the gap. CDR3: CASSVVPGGANNSPLHF. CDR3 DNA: TGTGCCAGCAGCGTAGTCCCAGGAGGGGCCAATAATTCACCCCTCCACTTT.

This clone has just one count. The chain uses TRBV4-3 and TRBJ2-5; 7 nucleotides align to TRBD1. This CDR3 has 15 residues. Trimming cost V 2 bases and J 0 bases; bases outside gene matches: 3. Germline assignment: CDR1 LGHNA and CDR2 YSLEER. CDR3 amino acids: CASSQTQGNQETQYF. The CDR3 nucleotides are TGCGCCAGCAGCCAAACACAGGGGAACCAAGAGACCCAGTACTTC.

CDR3: CASSSADRGRTEAFF. The DNA for the CDR3 is TGTGCCAGCAGCTCCGCCGACAGGGGGCGAACTGAAGCTTTCTTT. This chain connects TRBV5-6 to TRBJ1-1; 10 nucleotides match TRBD1. Germline trimming cut 3 bases from V and 5 bases from J; bases unmatched to any gene: 7. Germline-derived CDR1 and CDR2 are SGHDT and YYEEEE. This CDR3 contains 15 residues.

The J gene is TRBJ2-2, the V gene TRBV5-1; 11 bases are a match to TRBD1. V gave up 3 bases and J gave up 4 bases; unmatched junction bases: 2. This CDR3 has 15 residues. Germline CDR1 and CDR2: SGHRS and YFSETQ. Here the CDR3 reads CASSWTGGITGELFF. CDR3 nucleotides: TGCGCCAGCAGCTGGACAGGGGGCATCACCGGGGAGCTGTTTTTT.